Following are 29 T cell receptor beta chains from one sample sequenced in a study of T-cell reconstitution after alpha-beta-depleted transplantation in children. Construction of the TCRbeta library involved unique molecular identifiers. TCRdb independently ran MiXCR on the PCR reads; one entry per CDR3 protein. This table has around 400,000 distinct CDR3 sequences, roughly 22% appearing once. The sample was PBMCs from the stem cell graft donor, taken from the stem cell graft. The origin of the receptors is a human donor who donated a stem cell graft to a child with acute myeloid leukemia.

The CDR3 DNA reads as TGTGCCAGCAGGACTATGAACACTGAAGCTTTCTTT. Amino acid sequence: CASRTMNTEAFF. The chain has TRBV6-6 and TRBJ1-1; D ambiguous. This CDR3 is built from 12 residues. Germline V gene data show CDR1 as MNHNY and CDR2 as SVGAGI (reference sequence). Trimming left V 6 bases short and J 0 bases short, with 5 bases between.

The chain carries TRBV12-3 or TRBV12-4 and TRBJ2-7, with 8 bases identical to TRBD2. V was pared by 3 bases and J by 2 bases, with 9 bases of the junction left unmatched. The CDR3 extends over 16 amino acids. CDR3 loop: CASSLGSAGEPYEQYF. In DNA, the CDR3 is TGTGCCAGCAGTTTGGGTTCAGCGGGGGAGCCCTACGAGCAGTACTTC.

This chain connects TRBV20-1 to TRBJ2-2; D is perhaps TRBD1 or TRBD2 (6 bases each). The CDR3 length is 17 residues. Trimming took off 2 bases at V and 8 bases at J, with 24 bases between the two ends. Germline V CDR1 and CDR2: DFQATT, SNEGSKA (reference sequence). This chain's CDR3 is CSARSGGTQFREGELFF. In nucleotides, the CDR3 is TGCAGTGCTAGATCTGGCGGGACACAGTTCAGGGAGGGGGAGCTGTTTTTT.

This clonotype was observed a handful of times. The chain couples TRBV12-3 or TRBV12-4 to TRBJ2-7; a possible D gene is TRBD2 (6 bases). The CDR3 runs 14 residues. V lost 6 bases, J lost 2 bases, and 14 bases lay in between. The CDR3 reads CASSPGGITYEQYF. The CDR3 DNA sequence: TGTGCCAGCAGCCCCGGCGGGATCACCTACGAGCAGTACTTC.

The rearrangement links TRBV28 to TRBJ1-2; 9 nucleotides line up with TRBD1. With 6 bases clipped from V and 10 bases from J, the junction kept 12 bases outside the gene matches. Germline CDR1 and CDR2: MDHEN and SYDVKM. This CDR3 has 14 residues. CDR3 DNA: TGTGCCAGCAGGAACGCCGGGACAGGGTCCCACTACACCTTC. As protein: CASRNAGTGSHYTF.

This clonotype was counted only a few times. The chain is built from TRBV10-2 and TRBJ2-7, with D perhaps TRBD1 (5 bases). Trimming took 6 bases from V and 2 from J, leaving 11 bases between them. The CDR3 has 13 amino acids. Germline V gene lookup returns CDR1 WSHSY and CDR2 SAAADI. The DNA of the CDR3 is TGCGCCAGCAGGGCGACAGAGCCCTACGAGCAGTACTTC. Protein: CASRATEPYEQYF.

To note about this clonotype: A much larger clone is a single base away; this may be a read error. The J gene is TRBJ2-3, the V gene TRBV29-1; 7 bases match TRBD1. The CDR3 has 15 residues. Germline CDR1 and CDR2: SQVTM and ANQGSEA. Losses at the gene ends were 5 bases for V and 6 bases for J; bases not matched to a gene: 14. CDR3 nucleotide sequence: TGCAGCGTTAGGGGACGGGGACAGAGGTTGGATACGCAGTATTTT. Its translation: CSVRGRGQRLDTQYF.

This clonotype was counted between two and nine times. V gene TRBV5-1 combines with J gene TRBJ1-2; D perhaps matches TRBD1 (6 bases). This CDR3 has 13 amino acids. Germline loops: CDR1 SGHRS, CDR2 YFSETQ. Trimming removed 4 bases at V and 6 bases at J, with 13 bases between. The CDR3 protein is CASSADSYDGYTF. DNA for the CDR3: TGCGCCAGCAGCGCGGACAGTTATGATGGCTACACCTTC.

The CDR3 DNA is TGTGCCAGCAGCCCAGTGGACAGGGCTGCCTACAATGAGCAGTTCTTC. It codes for CASSPVDRAAYNEQFF. The chain is built from TRBV12-3 or TRBV12-4 and TRBJ2-1; 8 nucleotides match TRBD1. The J segment lost 2 bases and the V segment lost 6 bases, leaving 9 bases of the junction unmatched. The CDR3 spans 16 residues.

There are a few counts of this clonotype. The J gene is TRBJ2-3, the V gene TRBV9; D uncertain. V lost 2 bases and J lost 2, with 15 bases in between. This CDR3 has 16 residues. Per germline, CDR1 SGDLS and CDR2 YYNGEE. CDR3 bases: TGTGCCAGCAGCGTTTCAGGCCGATCCCTCACAGATACGCAGTATTTT. This translates into CASSVSGRSLTDTQYF.

This clonotype was seen more than once but under ten times. The J gene is TRBJ2-3, the V gene TRBV7-2; a weak D match, TRBD2 (7 bases). CDR1 SGHTA and CDR2 FQGNSA come from the germline V gene. V was shortened by 5 bases and J by 0 bases, with 18 bases between the two germline ends. The CDR3 has 17 residues. The CDR3 protein is CASSLRLGGGSTDTQYF. The DNA of the CDR3 is TGTGCCAGCAGCCTCCGCCTAGGGGGGGGGAGCACAGATACGCAGTATTTT.

This clonotype appeared many times. A read error may produce the germline difference seen at one junction end. The chain combines TRBV7-6 with TRBJ1-1; D is ambiguous. CDR1 SGHVS and CDR2 FNYEAQ come from the germline V gene. This CDR3 is built from 11 residues. The CDR3 loop reads CASSLVEEVHF. In DNA form, the CDR3 reads TGTGCCAGCAGCTTAGTAGAGGAGGTCCACTTT.

This clonotype has just a few counts. The V call is TRBV15, the J call TRBJ2-7, with D possibly matching TRBD2 (5 bases). Germline V gene data show CDR1 as LNHNV and CDR2 as YYDKDF (reference sequence). The CDR3 runs to 16 residues. Trimming took off 0 bases at V and 2 bases at J, with 14 bases between the two ends. CDR3 amino acids: CATSRDRTGTAYEQYF. DNA of the CDR3: TGTGCCACCAGCAGAGATCGAACGGGAACTGCCTACGAGCAGTACTTC.

This clonotype was recorded a few times. V is TRBV6-1 and J is TRBJ2-2; a possible D gene is TRBD2 (5 bases). CDR3 length: 15 residues. The germline V gene has CDR1 MNHNS and CDR2 SASEGT. Between the trimmed V and J ends, which lost 7 bases and 5 bases, there was a span of 17 bases. CDR3 residues: CASTTEPGSTGELFF. CDR3 in DNA: TGTGCCAGCACCACTGAGCCGGGATCTACCGGGGAGCTGTTTTTT.

The V and J genes are TRBV7-2 and TRBJ2-1; unclear D gene. Trimming pared 7 bases from V and 0 bases from J, leaving 16 bases between. The length of the CDR3 is 16 residues. Germline V gene lookup returns CDR1 SGHTA and CDR2 FQGNSA. CDR3 in DNA: TGTGCCAGCACCCCACTCGGGCCTAGCTCCTACAATGAGCAGTTCTTC. Translation gives CASTPLGPSSYNEQFF.

This clonotype was observed a few times. The rearrangement links TRBV20-1 to TRBJ2-3, with 8 bases lining up with TRBD2. The CDR3 runs to 15 residues. Germline V gives CDR1 DFQATT, CDR2 SNEGSKA (reference sequence). V trimming: 5 bases; J trimming: 3 bases; junction bases outside the gene matches: 10. The CDR3 DNA reads TGCAGTGCTCCCGGGGTAGCGGGAACTACAGATACGCAGTATTTT. Translated, it gives CSAPGVAGTTDTQYF.

The chain has TRBV28 and TRBJ2-1; 12 nucleotides align to TRBD2. Per germline, CDR1 MDHEN and CDR2 SYDVKM. The CDR3 sequence is 20 residues long. The ends lost 1 base at V and 7 bases at J; junction bases unmatched: 17. The CDR3 protein is CASSLSGLAGGPTGYNEQFF. The CDR3 bases are TGTGCCAGCAGTTTATCGGGCCTAGCGGGAGGGCCTACGGGGTATAATGAGCAGTTCTTC. Together with reference TRBV28 and TRBJ2-1, the CDR3 gives the full variable domain: DVKVTQSSRYLVKRTGEKVFLECVQDMDHENMFWYRQDPGLGLRLIYFSYDVKMKEKGDIPEGYSVSREKKERFSLILESASTNQTSMYLCASSLSGLAGGPTGYNEQFFGPGTRLTVL.

This rearrangement joins TRBV15 to TRBJ2-3; D gene ambiguous. The CDR3 length is 14 residues. The V gene's germline CDR1 is LNHNV and CDR2 YYDKDF (reference sequence). Deletions cut 0 bases from V and 2 bases from J, with 6 bases between. The CDR3 DNA sequence: TGTGCCACCAGCAGAGATGGTCCCACAGATACGCAGTATTTT. It specifies CATSRDGPTDTQYF.

This clonotype has a handful of counts. This chain connects TRBV20-1 to TRBJ2-7; 13 bases align to TRBD2. The germline V gene encodes CDR1 DFQATT and CDR2 SNEGSKA (reference sequence). This CDR3 region has 16 residues. Trimming removed 2 bases from V and 5 bases from J; junction bases left unmatched: 9. Here the CDR3 DNA reads TGCAGTGCTAGATCCCCGACTAGCGGGAGGCCCAACGAGCAGTACTTC. It translates to CSARSPTSGRPNEQYF.

In its sample, this clonotype was seen a few times. Sequence at one end of the junction differs from germline and may be a read error. The rearrangement links TRBV9 to TRBJ1-5; 9 bases line up with TRBD1. Looked up from germline, CDR1 is SGDLS and CDR2 is YYNGEE. This CDR3 has 15 amino acids. The CDR3 region is CASSGGDRENHPQHF. The CDR3 nucleotides read TGTGCCAGCAGCGGAGGGGACAGGGAAAATCACCCCCAGCATTTT.

This clonotype has more than one count but fewer than ten. The chain recombines TRBV15 with TRBJ1-5; D ambiguous. The CDR3 contains 14 residues. The germline gives CDR1 LNHNV, CDR2 YYDKDF (reference sequence). The ends were cut back, 1 base at V and 5 bases at J, with 9 bases in the middle. As DNA, the CDR3 is TGTGCCACCAGCAGAGGCCGAGGTGATCAGCCCCAGCATTTT. Translating gives CATSRGRGDQPQHF.

The chain combines TRBV2 with TRBJ2-2; TRBD2 matches at 11 bases. This CDR3 spans 20 amino acids. The germline V gene has CDR1 SNHLY and CDR2 FYNNEI. V was pared by 3 bases and J by 7 bases, with 19 bases of the junction left unmatched. The CDR3 DNA is TGTGCCAGCAGTGATGGCGTCAGGCGCGCTAGCGGGAGGTTGAACGGGGAGCTGTTTTTT. Amino acid sequence: CASSDGVRRASGRLNGELFF.

This chain connects TRBV5-1 to TRBJ2-1; 8 positions match TRBD1. The CDR3 contains 17 residues. In germline, CDR1 is SGHRS, CDR2 YFSETQ. With 2 bases clipped from V and 2 bases from J, the junction kept 9 bases outside the gene matches. CDR3 bases: TGCGCCAGCAGCTTTAATCCCCCGGGACAGGCCTACAATGAGCAGTTCTTC. This gives the protein CASSFNPPGQAYNEQFF.

CDR3 in amino acids: CASSYSWTQKETQYF. The CDR3 DNA follows: TGTGCCAGCAGTTACTCGTGGACACAAAAAGAGACCCAGTACTTC. The chain recombines TRBV6-2 or TRBV6-3 with TRBJ2-5, with D maybe TRBD1 (5 bases). The V gene lost 0 bases and the J gene lost 3 bases, with 11 bases spanning the gap. There are 15 residues in the CDR3. Germline CDR1 MNHEY, CDR2 SVGEGT.

This clonotype was seen more than once but under ten times. This chain links TRBV10-3 with TRBJ2-7; perhaps TRBD2 as D (6 bases). V lost 10 bases, J lost 3 bases, and 22 bases lay in between. The CDR3 runs to 15 residues. Germline V CDR1 and CDR2: ENHRY, SYGVKD. CDR3 sequence: CATEGPTSHGYEQYF. DNA for the CDR3: TGTGCCACAGAAGGTCCTACTAGCCACGGCTACGAGCAGTACTTC.

V gene TRBV20-1 combines with J gene TRBJ2-7; 11 bases map to TRBD1. V gave up 3 bases and J gave up 0 bases; unmatched junction bases: 4. The CDR3 length is 15 residues. The V gene's germline CDR1 is DFQATT and CDR2 SNEGSKA (reference sequence). The CDR3 reads CSASNGQGASYEQYF. The CDR3 bases are TGCAGTGCTAGTAACGGACAGGGGGCCTCCTACGAGCAGTACTTC.

This clonotype occurred a few times. The chain joins TRBV27 to TRBJ1-1, with D perhaps TRBD1 (6 bases). The length of the CDR3 is 14 residues. CDR1 is MNHEY and CDR2 is SMNVEV in the germline V gene (reference sequence). With 6 bases removed from V and 3 bases from J, the gap between germline ends came to 14 bases. CDR3 DNA: TGTGCCAGCAGACTCCAGGGGATCGACACTGAAGCTTTCTTT. This translates into CASRLQGIDTEAFF.

This clonotype has just a few counts. The chain is built from TRBV29-1 and TRBJ2-5, with TRBD1 identical over 9 bases. Germline loops: CDR1 SQVTM, CDR2 ANQGSEA. The CDR3 has 16 amino acids. Trimming at V came to 6 bases and at J to 0 bases, leaving 11 bases not matched to a gene. As DNA, the CDR3 is TGCAGCGTGGTTACTCCGGGACAGGGCCACCAAGAGACCCAGTACTTC. This encodes CSVVTPGQGHQETQYF. Variable domain in full (rest from reference TRBV29-1 and TRBJ2-5): SAVISQKPSRDICQRGTSLTIQCQVDSQVTMMFWYRQQPGQSLTLIATANQGSEATYESGFVIDKFPISRPNLTFSTLTVSNMSPEDSSIYLCSVVTPGQGHQETQYFGPGTRLLVL.

This clonotype was picked up a small number of times. J is TRBJ2-1 and V is TRBV5-5; 10 bases agree with TRBD2. The germline V gene encodes CDR1 SGHKS and CDR2 YYEKEE (reference sequence). This CDR3 has 15 amino acids. V lost 3 bases to trimming and J lost 7 bases; unmatched junction nucleotides: 7. CDR3 amino acids: CASSSSGSMSNEQFF. The CDR3 DNA sequence: TGTGCCAGCAGCTCTAGCGGGAGTATGTCGAATGAGCAGTTCTTC.